Each of the 23 T cell receptor beta chains below was sequenced from the same sample in a study of OX40 agonist ivuxolimab in advanced cancers. TCRdb's copy holds only in-frame clones and misses some; the assay was immunoSEQ multiplex PCR. The sample yields some 98,000 clones, more than 85% seen once. This specimen was CD4+ or CD8+ T cells sorted from blood, taken in a trial of the OX40 agonist ivuxolimab. Receptors originate from an adult with an advanced solid tumor such as melanoma, head and neck, liver or kidney cancer.

The chain recombines TRBV7-3 with TRBJ2-1; 11 nucleotides agree with TRBD2. The CDR3 is made up of 16 amino acids. In germline, CDR1 is SGHTA, CDR2 FQGTGA. J gave up 7 bases and V 6 bases, and 11 bases lay outside the gene matches. CDR3 bases: TGTGCCAGCAGAATCACCGGGACTAGCGGAGAGAATGAGCAGTTCTTC. It is translated as CASRITGTSGENEQFF.

The chain joins TRBV7-3 to TRBJ2-1; 9 bases match TRBD2. The germline gives CDR1 SGHTA, CDR2 FQGTGA. This CDR3 spans 13 amino acids. V shed 2 bases and J 12 bases; nucleotides not matched to a gene: 5. CDR3 sequence: CASSLPPSGAQFF. In nucleotides, the CDR3 is TGTGCCAGCAGCTTACCCCCTAGCGGGGCGCAGTTCTTC.

The rearrangement links TRBV18 to TRBJ2-4; 9 bases match TRBD2. Losses at the gene ends were 3 bases for V and 0 bases for J; bases not matched to a gene: 9. CDR1 KGHSH and CDR2 LQKENI come from the germline V gene. This CDR3 is 18 amino acids long. DNA of the CDR3: TGTGCCAGCTCACCTTCGGCTAGCGGGGCTCTAGCCAAAAACATTCAGTACTTC. This translates into CASSPSASGALAKNIQYF.

The chain has TRBV5-1 and TRBJ2-1; 9 nucleotides agree with TRBD2. This CDR3 has 15 residues. The V and J ends lost 0 bases and 3 bases, in that order; junction bases with no gene match: 1. Per the germline V gene, CDR1 is SGHRS and CDR2 is YFSETQ. The CDR3 sequence: CASSLEAGGYNEQFF. CDR3 in DNA: TGCGCCAGCAGCTTGGAAGCGGGAGGCTACAATGAGCAGTTCTTC.

This chain joins TRBV5-6 and TRBJ2-2; 8 nucleotides line up with TRBD2. The V segment lost 0 bases and the J segment 5 bases; nucleotides outside the gene matches: 6. The CDR3 runs 16 residues. Germline CDR1 reads SGHDT; CDR2 reads YYEEEE. CDR3 sequence: CASSLGARGRTGELFF. Written as DNA, the CDR3 is TGTGCCAGCAGCTTGGGGGCACGCGGGAGGACCGGGGAGCTGTTTTTT. Together with reference TRBV5-6 and TRBJ2-2, the CDR3 gives the full variable domain: DAGVTQSPTHLIKTRGQQVTLRCSPKSGHDTVSWYQQALGQGPQFIFQYYEEEERQRGNFPDRFSGHQFPNYSSELNVNALLLGDSALYLCASSLGARGRTGELFFGEGSRLTVL.

With regard to this clone: Additional DNA sequences in this sample encode the identical CDR3. The V call is TRBV19, the J call TRBJ2-5, with D uncertain. The CDR3 has 11 amino acids. Germline V lookup: CDR1 LNHDA, CDR2 SQIVND (reference sequence). Trimming shortened V by 3 bases and J by 4 bases, and 3 bases separated the two germline ends. CDR3 protein: CASSIRETQYF. Written as DNA, the CDR3 is TGTGCCAGTAGTATCAGAGAGACCCAGTACTTC.

In DNA, the CDR3 is TGTGCCAGTACTCAGCGGGGCGAAGAGACCCAGTACTTC. This codes for CASTQRGEETQYF. The V and J genes are TRBV19 and TRBJ2-5, with TRBD2 matching 7 bases. The germline V gene has CDR1 LNHDA and CDR2 SQIVND (reference sequence). The CDR3 extends over 13 amino acids. The V and J ends lost 7 bases and 3 bases, in that order; junction bases with no gene match: 5.

The rearrangement links TRBV11-2 to TRBJ2-1; D is possibly TRBD2 (5 bases). The CDR3 sequence is 15 residues long. Germline assignment: CDR1 SGHAT and CDR2 FQNNGV. The ends were cut back, 3 bases at V and 4 bases at J, with 13 bases in the middle. The DNA for the CDR3 is TGTGCCAGCAGCTTGGCGGGTCTAGTATACAATGAGCAGTTCTTC. It codes for CASSLAGLVYNEQFF.

The chain carries TRBV10-3 and TRBJ1-1; 7 positions match TRBD1. CDR1 ENHRY and CDR2 SYGVKD come from the germline V gene. The CDR3 consists of 15 residues. The junction had 10 bases not matched to a gene; V was cut back by 8 bases and J by 1 base. CDR3 nucleotides: TGTGCCATCGGGGACAGCGCCGTTGGGAACACTGAAGCTTTCTTT. Translating it yields CAIGDSAVGNTEAFF.

On this clone itself: A single base separates this from a much larger clone, so it may be a read error. This chain uses TRBV5-4 with TRBJ2-1; 9 bases are a match to TRBD2. Trimming cost V 4 bases and J 4 bases; bases outside gene matches: 9. Germline V gene lookup returns CDR1 SGHNT and CDR2 YYREEE (reference sequence). The CDR3 has 16 amino acids. The CDR3 sequence: CASSGALAGGYNEQFF. CDR3 bases: TGTGCCAGCAGCGGAGCACTAGCGGGTGGATACAATGAGCAGTTCTTC.

The chain couples TRBV28 to TRBJ2-2; 9 nucleotides agree with TRBD2. Germline assignment: CDR1 MDHEN and CDR2 SYDVKM. The ends lost 4 bases at V and 1 base at J; junction bases unmatched: 7. This CDR3 is 17 amino acids long. CDR3 bases: TGTGCCAGCAGTTCCTCCGGACTAGCGAAGAACACCGGGGAGCTGTTTTTT. Protein: CASSSSGLAKNTGELFF.

The chain combines TRBV27 with TRBJ1-5; D remains unclear. Trimming cost V 5 bases and J 0 bases, with 14 bases left between them. The CDR3 contains 16 residues. Germline CDR1 reads MNHEY; CDR2 reads SMNVEV (reference sequence). The CDR3 DNA follows: TGTGCCAGCAGTATGTTCGGTACAGCTAGCAATCAGCCCCAGCATTTT. This encodes CASSMFGTASNQPQHF.

The chain recombines TRBV15 with TRBJ2-1; 9 nucleotides line up with TRBD2. Germline CDR1 LNHNV, CDR2 YYDKDF (reference sequence). After removal of 3 bases from V and 6 bases from J, the junction contained 6 bases not matched to a gene. This CDR3 has 15 amino acids. The CDR3 here is CATSRDVLAGNEQFF. In DNA form, the CDR3 reads TGTGCCACCAGCAGGGACGTACTAGCGGGCAATGAGCAGTTCTTC.

The gene calls are TRBV7-9 and TRBJ2-1; D not certain. The CDR3 has 13 amino acids. Germline CDR1 SEHNR, CDR2 FQNEAQ (reference sequence). The V end was cut by 5 bases, the J end by 5 bases, with 10 bases between. The CDR3 protein is CASSLTVNNEQFF. DNA for the CDR3: TGTGCCAGCAGCCTCACAGTGAACAATGAGCAGTTCTTC.

The chain has TRBV29-1 and TRBJ2-1; D gene ambiguous. Between the trimmed V and J ends, which lost 0 bases and 8 bases, there was a span of 5 bases. CDR1 is SQVTM and CDR2 is ANQGSEA in the germline V gene. The CDR3 runs 11 residues. CDR3 sequence: CSVEDFDEQFF. CDR3 sequence (DNA): TGCAGCGTTGAAGATTTCGATGAGCAGTTCTTC.

This clone was counted a single time. The chain carries TRBV6-1 and TRBJ2-5, with 9 bases fitting TRBD2. The trim removed 6 bases at V and 5 bases at J, leaving 10 bases unmatched. CDR1 MNHNS and CDR2 SASEGT come from the germline V gene. This CDR3 spans 15 amino acids. This chain's CDR3 is CASRGVAGVRETQYF. CDR3 DNA: TGTGCCAGCAGGGGGGTAGCGGGAGTCCGTGAGACCCAGTACTTC.

The chain combines TRBV9 with TRBJ2-1; possible D gene TRBD2, 6 bases. The CDR3 is 13 residues long. Trimming pared 7 bases from V and 6 bases from J, leaving 14 bases between. The germline V gene encodes CDR1 SGDLS and CDR2 YYNGEE. The CDR3: CASGGPTFNEQFF. The CDR3 DNA is TGTGCCAGCGGAGGGCCTACCTTCAATGAGCAGTTCTTC. The complete variable domain, with remaining parts taken from reference TRBV9 and TRBJ2-1, reads DSGVTQTPKHLITATGQRVTLRCSPRSGDLSVYWYQQSLDQGLQFLIQYYNGEERAKGNILERFSAQQFPDLHSELNLSSLELGDSALYFCASGGPTFNEQFFGPGTRLTVL.

V usage is TRBV2 and J usage is TRBJ2-7, with no clear D. Germline CDR1 and CDR2: SNHLY and FYNNEI. V lost 4 bases and J lost 6, with 16 bases in between. CDR3 size: 14 residues. CDR3 sequence (DNA): TGTGCCAGCAGTGGCCGTCAAGGTGCAACCGAGCAGTACTTC. Translation: CASSGRQGATEQYF.

The chain links TRBV4-3 to TRBJ2-7; D may be TRBD2 (6 bases). V was shortened by 1 base and J by 0 bases, with 19 bases between the two germline ends. The CDR3 extends over 18 amino acids. CDR1 is LGHNA and CDR2 is YSLEER in the germline V gene. The CDR3 nucleotides read TGCGCCAGCAGCCAAGTCCTCCAGCGGGCCTTGAGCTCCTACGAGCAGTACTTC. This encodes CASSQVLQRALSSYEQYF.

The J gene is TRBJ2-7, the V gene TRBV4-3; the match to TRBD1 covers 9 bases. J gave up 3 bases and V 4 bases, and 7 bases lay outside the gene matches. The CDR3 sequence is 15 residues long. Germline V gene sequence: CDR1 LGHNA, CDR2 YSLEER. CDR3 in amino acids: CASSRQPGQGYEQYF. Here the CDR3 DNA reads TGCGCCAGCAGCCGCCAACCGGGACAGGGCTACGAGCAGTACTTC.

The rearrangement uses TRBV7-2 and TRBJ2-3; 14 bases map to TRBD2. The length of the CDR3 is 17 residues. Losses at the gene ends were 5 bases for V and 1 base for J; bases not matched to a gene: 5. Per the germline V gene, CDR1 is SGHTA and CDR2 is FQGNSA. CDR3 sequence: CASSARLAGGGTDTQYF. The CDR3 DNA reads TGTGCCAGCAGCGCCCGACTAGCGGGAGGGGGCACAGATACGCAGTATTTT.

The V gene is TRBV2, the J gene TRBJ1-1; no clear D. CDR3 length: 14 amino acids. Germline loops: CDR1 SNHLY, CDR2 FYNNEI. V was pared by 6 bases and J by 4 bases, with 15 bases between. As DNA, the CDR3 is TGTGCCAGCAGCCCACGTCGGGAAAGCACTGAAGCTTTCTTT. It is translated as CASSPRRESTEAFF. Full variable domain (remainder filled in from reference TRBV2 and TRBJ1-1): EPEVTQTPSHQVTQMGQEVILRCVPISNHLYFYWYRQILGQKVEFLVSFYNNEISEKSEIFDDQFSVERPDGSNFTLKIRSTKLEDSAMYFCASSPRRESTEAFFGQGTRLTVV.

Of note for this clone: The same CDR3 is also encoded by other DNA sequences in this sample. This sequence joins TRBV6-1 and TRBJ2-1, with 14 bases identical to TRBD2. J lost 7 bases, V lost 9 bases, and 8 bases had no gene match. This CDR3 has 15 residues. Germline V CDR1 and CDR2: MNHNS, SASEGT. The CDR3 loop is CASRTGTSGSNEQFF. For the CDR3, the DNA is TGTGCCAGTCGAACCGGGACTAGCGGGAGTAATGAGCAGTTCTTC.